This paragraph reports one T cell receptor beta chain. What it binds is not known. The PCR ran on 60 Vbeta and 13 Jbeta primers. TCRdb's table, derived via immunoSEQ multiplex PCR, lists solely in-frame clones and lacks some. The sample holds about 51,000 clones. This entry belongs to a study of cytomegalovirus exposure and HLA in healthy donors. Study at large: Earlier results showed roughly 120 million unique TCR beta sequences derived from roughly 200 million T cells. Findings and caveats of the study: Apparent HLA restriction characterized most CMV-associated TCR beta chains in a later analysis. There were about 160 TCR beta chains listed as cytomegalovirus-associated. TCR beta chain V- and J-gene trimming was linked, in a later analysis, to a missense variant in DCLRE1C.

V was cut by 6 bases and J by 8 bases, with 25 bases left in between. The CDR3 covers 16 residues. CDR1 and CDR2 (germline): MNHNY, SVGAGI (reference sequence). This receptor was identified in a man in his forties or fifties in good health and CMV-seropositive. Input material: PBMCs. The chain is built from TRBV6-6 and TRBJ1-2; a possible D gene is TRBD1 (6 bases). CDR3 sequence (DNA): TGTGCCAGCAGCCAAGTCCCGCCAGGGGACACCGGGGGCTACACCTTC. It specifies CASSQVPPGDTGGYTF.